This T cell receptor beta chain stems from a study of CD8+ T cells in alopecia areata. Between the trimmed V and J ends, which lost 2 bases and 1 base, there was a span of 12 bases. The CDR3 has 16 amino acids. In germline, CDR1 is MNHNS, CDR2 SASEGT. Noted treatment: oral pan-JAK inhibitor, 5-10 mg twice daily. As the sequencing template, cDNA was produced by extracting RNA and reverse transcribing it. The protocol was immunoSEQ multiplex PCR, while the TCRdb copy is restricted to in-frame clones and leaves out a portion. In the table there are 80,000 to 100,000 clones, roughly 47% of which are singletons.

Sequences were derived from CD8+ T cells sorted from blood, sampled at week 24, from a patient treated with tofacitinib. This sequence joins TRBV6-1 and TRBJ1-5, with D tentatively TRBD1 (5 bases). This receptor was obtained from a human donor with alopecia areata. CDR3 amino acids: CASSEWGGSSNQPQHF. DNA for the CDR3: TGTGCCAGCAGTGAATGGGGCGGCTCAAGCAATCAGCCCCAGCATTTT.